The T cell receptor (beta chain) under discussion was sequenced for a study of T cell responses to AZD1222 COVID-19 vaccine. Broader study findings: Dominant at 160-218 and 743-854, vaccine-associated CD4 TCRs also spanned spike. Spike-specific TCR repertoires showed rising breadth and depth after two AZD1222 doses. Donors in the cohort were predominantly white British and more often female, and clonal diversity was possibly underestimated.

Sequencing was performed with immunoSEQ multiplex PCR; in TCRdb, only in-frame clones are kept and a portion is missing. This sample has roughly 170,000 clones; around 87% occur once, and the top ten carry less than 3%. As to this clone: Antigen unknown.

Specimen: peripheral blood, collected on day 0 of AZD1222 vaccination. The clonotype comes from an adult in good health.

This CDR3 is CASSPKTGQANTEAFF. DNA of the CDR3: TGCGCCAGCAGCCCAAAGACTGGACAGGCGAACACTGAAGCTTTCTTT. The chain couples TRBV5-1 to TRBJ1-1, with 7 positions matching TRBD1. The germline CDR1 and CDR2 sequences are SGHRS and YFSETQ. After removal of 4 bases from V and 1 base from J, the junction contained 10 bases not matched to a gene. The CDR3 is 16 residues long.